Shown below are 8 T cell receptor beta chains from a single sample sequenced in a study of PD-1 blockade in mismatch repair-deficient tumors. These receptors have no known antigen. Time point: roughly 10-day in vitro stimulation with candidate mutation-associated neoantigen peptide 1. Method: immunoSEQ multiplex PCR; TCRdb's copy keeps in-frame clones and lacks some. This table has 9,400 or so clones, roughly 87% appearing once. Material: cells cultured in vitro, obtained from a patient treated with pembrolizumab. All receptors come from an adult with mismatch repair-deficient cancer.

This clone was counted between two and nine times. V gene TRBV11-2 combines with J gene TRBJ2-7; D unclear. This CDR3 is 15 amino acids long. V gave up 1 base and J gave up 3 bases, with 13 bases separating them. The germline gives CDR1 SGHAT, CDR2 FQNNGV. Here the CDR3 reads CASSLGGDPGYEQYF. The DNA for the CDR3 is TGTGCCAGCAGCTTAGGTGGAGACCCTGGCTACGAGCAGTACTTC.

This clone was recorded once. The chain couples TRBV5-1 to TRBJ1-2; TRBD1 aligns across 10 bases. Germline V gene data show CDR1 as SGHRS and CDR2 as YFSETQ. The J segment lost 8 bases and the V segment lost 0 bases, leaving 4 bases of the junction unmatched. The CDR3 length is 14 residues. CDR3 region: CASSLDRDRGGYTF. The CDR3 DNA follows: TGCGCCAGCAGCTTGGACCGGGACAGGGGAGGCTACACCTTC.

The chain has TRBV28 and TRBJ1-2; a possible D gene is TRBD1 (6 bases). In germline, CDR1 is MDHEN, CDR2 SYDVKM. V was trimmed by 0 bases and J by 3 bases, leaving 8 bases between them. The CDR3 is 14 amino acids. The chain's CDR3 is CASSLWAGDYGYTF. CDR3 nucleotides: TGTGCCAGCAGTTTATGGGCAGGGGACTATGGCTACACCTTC.

The CDR3 loop reads CASSSTREETQYF. Here the CDR3 DNA reads TGTGCCAGCAGCTCGACGCGGGAGGAGACCCAGTACTTC. The V call is TRBV7-3, the J call TRBJ2-5, with 7 positions matching TRBD2. This CDR3 spans 13 amino acids. Germline V gene sequence: CDR1 SGHTA, CDR2 FQGTGA. J was trimmed by 5 bases and V by 4 bases; bases with no gene match: 4. The full variable domain, its missing parts supplied by reference TRBV7-3 and TRBJ2-5, is GAGVSQTPSNKVTEKGKYVELRCDPISGHTALYWYRQSLGQGPEFLIYFQGTGAADDSGLPNDRFFAVRPEGSVSTLKIQRTERGDSAVYLCASSSTREETQYFGPGTRLLVL.

The chain is built from TRBV18 and TRBJ2-5; unclear D gene. Between the trimmed V and J ends, which lost 2 bases and 1 base, there was a span of 5 bases. The CDR3 has 13 residues. Germline V CDR1 and CDR2: KGHSH, LQKENI. DNA of the CDR3: TGTGCCAGCTCACCATCGGTCCAAGAGACCCAGTACTTC. Translation gives CASSPSVQETQYF.

The DNA of the CDR3 is TGTGCCAGCAGCTTAATCGGGCTAGCCGCGAGCACAGATACGCAGTATTTT. It is translated as CASSLIGLAASTDTQYF. The chain is built from TRBV7-3 and TRBJ2-3; D perhaps matches TRBD2 (5 bases). V lost 1 base and J 0 bases, leaving 14 bases between the germline ends. This CDR3 is built from 17 residues. Germline V CDR1 and CDR2: SGHTA, FQGTGA.

The chain uses TRBV5-6 and TRBJ2-1; 7 nucleotides line up with TRBD2. The germline gives CDR1 SGHDT, CDR2 YYEEEE. V lost 4 bases to trimming and J lost 4 bases; unmatched junction nucleotides: 8. The CDR3 runs 15 residues. The CDR3 nucleotides are TGTGCCAGCAGCCCCAGCGGGACTGCGTACAATGAGCAGTTCTTC. Amino acids: CASSPSGTAYNEQFF.

The gene calls are TRBV28 and TRBJ2-3; 11 bases match TRBD2. Per germline, CDR1 MDHEN and CDR2 SYDVKM. V was pared by 4 bases and J by 0 bases, with 6 bases of the junction left unmatched. The CDR3 extends over 17 amino acids. CDR3 protein: CASSSMTSGASTDTQYF. In nucleotides, the CDR3 is TGTGCCAGCAGTTCAATGACTAGCGGGGCTAGCACAGATACGCAGTATTTT.